These T cell receptor beta chains were read from a single sample in a study of blood T cell repertoires in COVID-19. Here immunoSEQ multiplex PCR was the method, and the copy in TCRdb shows in-frame clones only, minus some. The table shows about 90,000 clones, with around nine tenths occurring only once. Material: peripheral blood. Receptors were obtained from a woman in her 70s with acute or convalescent COVID-19. The CDR3 runs from the conserved cysteine through the conserved F or W. Each record gives: D gene, J gene, V gene, CDR3 DNA, CDR3 protein. A D gene is named only where the DNA matches it firmly.

D gene: NA
J gene: TRBJ2-3
V gene: TRBV11-2
CDR3 DNA: TGTGCCAGCAGCTCGCGGGAATCATATCGCACAGATACGCAGTATTTT
CDR3 protein: CASSSRESYRTDTQYF

D gene: TRBD2
J gene: TRBJ2-1
V gene: TRBV3-1/TRBV3-2
CDR3 DNA: TGTGCCAGCAGCCAGAGCCTAGCGGGAGGCTTTTTTAAGGACTACAATGAGCAGTTCTTC
CDR3 protein: CASSQSLAGGFFKDYNEQFF

D gene: TRBD1
J gene: TRBJ2-3
V gene: TRBV18
CDR3 DNA: TGTGCCAGCTCGTCCTTAGACAGGGGTGGAGATACGCAGTATTTT
CDR3 protein: CASSSLDRGGDTQYF

D gene: NA
J gene: TRBJ1-2
V gene: TRBV3-1/TRBV3-2
CDR3 DNA: TGTGCCAGCAGCCAACTTTCGCAAGCATACTATGGCTACACCTTC
CDR3 protein: CASSQLSQAYYGYTF

D gene: NA
J gene: TRBJ2-1
V gene: TRBV28
CDR3 DNA: TGTGCCAGCAGTTTAAATTGGGGCCCTGGGAATGAGCAGTTCTTC
CDR3 protein: CASSLNWGPGNEQFF

D gene: NA
J gene: TRBJ2-1
V gene: TRBV18
CDR3 DNA: TGTGCCAGCTCACCCCTAGGAACCTACAATGAGCAGTTCTTC
CDR3 protein: CASSPLGTYNEQFF

D gene: NA
J gene: TRBJ2-2
V gene: TRBV28
CDR3 DNA: TGTGCCAGCAGTTTAGAAGGGGTATTGAACACCGGGGAGCTGTTTTTT
CDR3 protein: CASSLEGVLNTGELFF

D gene: NA
J gene: TRBJ2-2
V gene: TRBV11-2
CDR3 DNA: TGTGCCAGCAGTGTCCCGTCTTACACCGGGGAGCTGTTTTTT
CDR3 protein: CASSVPSYTGELFF

D gene: TRBD1
J gene: TRBJ2-7
V gene: TRBV19
CDR3 DNA: TGTGCCAGTAGTACTGGGACAGGGGGTTACGAGCAGTACTTC
CDR3 protein: CASSTGTGGYEQYF

D gene: TRBD1
J gene: TRBJ1-4
V gene: TRBV28
CDR3 DNA: TGTGCCAGCAGGGGACAGGCGATGAATGAAAAACTGTTTTTT
CDR3 protein: CASRGQAMNEKLFF

D gene: NA
J gene: TRBJ1-1
V gene: TRBV28
CDR3 DNA: TGTGCCAGCAGGCCTCCCAGGGGTCCGAACACTGAAGCTTTCTTT
CDR3 protein: CASRPPRGPNTEAFF

D gene: NA
J gene: TRBJ1-3
V gene: TRBV5-5
CDR3 DNA: TGTGCCAGCAGCTTGGTCTCCGGTGTAGGAAACACCATATATTTT
CDR3 protein: CASSLVSGVGNTIYF

D gene: TRBD1
J gene: TRBJ2-2
V gene: TRBV2
CDR3 DNA: TGTGCCAGCAGAAGACAGGGGCCGAACACCGGGGAGCTGTTTTTT
CDR3 protein: CASRRQGPNTGELFF

D gene: NA
J gene: TRBJ2-4
V gene: TRBV19
CDR3 DNA: TGTGCCAGTAGTAGGGAGTCTTCCAAAAACATTCAGTACTTC
CDR3 protein: CASSRESSKNIQYF

D gene: TRBD1
J gene: TRBJ2-4
V gene: TRBV7-2
CDR3 DNA: TGTGCCAGCAGCTTAGGACAGGGGGAGGCCAAAAACATTCAGTACTTC
CDR3 protein: CASSLGQGEAKNIQYF